The next 23 T cell receptor beta chains were all read from a single sample in a study of T cell changes during pregnancy in multiple sclerosis. The table came from immunoSEQ multiplex PCR; TCRdb's copy has only in-frame clones and leaves some out. The sample includes about 50,000 clones, approximately 92% of them seen just once. This specimen consisted of CD4+ T cells from peripheral blood mononuclear cells, obtained after pregnancy. All receptors derive from a female donor with multiple sclerosis, enrolled in a pregnancy study.

This chain connects TRBV9 to TRBJ1-6, with TRBD1 matching over 11 bases. The V and J ends lost 3 bases and 7 bases, in that order; junction bases with no gene match: 3. The germline V gene encodes CDR1 SGDLS and CDR2 YYNGEE. The CDR3 is made up of 15 amino acids. CDR3 region: CASSGGQGVNSPLHF. The CDR3 region has the DNA TGTGCCAGCAGCGGGGGACAGGGGGTCAATTCACCCCTCCACTTT.

The gene calls are TRBV7-9 and TRBJ2-3; TRBD1 is a possible D gene (6 bases). This CDR3 region has 16 residues. V lost 1 base, J lost 4 bases, and 15 bases lay in between. Germline V gene sequence: CDR1 SEHNR, CDR2 FQNEAQ (reference sequence). The CDR3 loop is CASSLGDTRSADTQYF. CDR3 sequence (DNA): TGTGCCAGCAGCTTAGGGGACACCAGATCAGCAGATACGCAGTATTTT.

The chain recombines TRBV29-1 with TRBJ2-1; 10 bases are a match to TRBD2. The CDR3 covers 14 residues. Per the germline V gene, CDR1 is SQVTM and CDR2 is ANQGSEA. V was clipped by 2 bases and J by 8 bases; unmatched bases: 6. For the CDR3, the DNA is TGCAGCGTTGAACTAGCGGGAGTGGCATATGAGCAGTTCTTC. Residues: CSVELAGVAYEQFF.

The chain has TRBV6-6 and TRBJ2-4, with 7 bases fitting TRBD1. This CDR3 region has 16 residues. Looked up from germline, CDR1 is MNHNY and CDR2 is SVGAGI (reference sequence). V shed 4 bases and J 2 bases; nucleotides not matched to a gene: 8. The CDR3 coding sequence is TGTGCCAGCAGTTCTCCCGGGACAGCTACCAAAAACATTCAGTACTTC. It is translated as CASSSPGTATKNIQYF.

The chain carries TRBV11-1 and TRBJ2-3; D is perhaps TRBD2 (6 bases). This CDR3 is 14 amino acids long. The germline V gene has CDR1 SGHAT and CDR2 FQDESV (reference sequence). Trimming took 1 base from V and 4 from J, leaving 9 bases between them. The CDR3 nucleotides read TGTGCCAGCAGCTTAGGACTAGACTCAGATACGCAGTATTTT. Amino acid sequence: CASSLGLDSDTQYF. The complete variable domain, with remaining parts taken from reference TRBV11-1 and TRBJ2-3, reads EAEVAQSPRYKITEKSQAVAFWCDPISGHATLYWYRQILGQGPELLVQFQDESVVDDSQLPKDRFSAERLKGVDSTLKIQPAELGDSAMYLCASSLGLDSDTQYFGPGTRLTVL.

This rearrangement joins TRBV21-1 to TRBJ2-7; TRBD2, the D gene given by the table, was not confirmed from the DNA. TRBV21-1 is recorded as a pseudogene. The CDR3 spans 16 residues. In DNA, the CDR3 is TGTGCCAGCAGCATACTAGCGGGACTACCTACCTACGAGCAGTACTTC. It is translated as CASSILAGLPTYEQYF.

This clone came up once. The chain couples TRBV28 to TRBJ2-7; D may be TRBD2 (6 bases). Trimming removed 3 bases at V and 3 bases at J, with 9 bases between. Germline loops: CDR1 MDHEN, CDR2 SYDVKM. The CDR3 spans 13 residues. In DNA, the CDR3 is TGTGCCAGCAGTTTGGGACTTCTCTACGAGCAGTACTTC. This gives the protein CASSLGLLYEQYF.

The chain has TRBV30 and TRBJ2-1; the match to TRBD2 covers 11 bases. The CDR3 spans 17 residues. CDR1 is GTSNPN, CDR2 SVGIG, per germline (reference sequence). V trimming: 0 bases; J trimming: 11 bases; junction bases outside the gene matches: 15. The CDR3 protein is CAWSVTRRLAGGFKQFF. The CDR3 DNA follows: TGTGCCTGGAGTGTAACCCGGAGGCTAGCGGGAGGCTTTAAGCAGTTCTTC.

The V call is TRBV18, the J call TRBJ2-7, with D perhaps TRBD2 (6 bases). CDR3 length: 15 amino acids. V lost 3 bases, J lost 2 bases, and 14 bases lay in between. The germline gives CDR1 KGHSH, CDR2 LQKENI. CDR3 DNA sequence: TGTGCCAGCTCACCGACCGGGACTTCAGCCTACGAGCAGTACTTC. Translated: CASSPTGTSAYEQYF.

This clone was seen only a few times. The chain employs TRBV15 and TRBJ2-7, with 12 bases lining up with TRBD2. J was trimmed by 3 bases and V by 5 bases; bases with no gene match: 2. The CDR3 contains 14 residues. The V gene's germline CDR1 is LNHNV and CDR2 YYDKDF (reference sequence). The CDR3 coding sequence is TGTGCCACCAGCCCGACTAGCGGGAGCTACGAGCAGTACTTC. It is translated as CATSPTSGSYEQYF. Using reference TRBV15 and TRBJ2-7 for the parts outside the CDR3, the full variable domain is DAMVIQNPRYQVTQFGKPVTLSCSQTLNHNVMYWYQQKSSQAPKLLFHYYDKDFNNEADTPDNFQSRRPNTSFCFLDIRSPGLGDTAMYLCATSPTSGSYEQYFGPGTRLTVT.

This chain connects TRBV4-2 to TRBJ2-7, with 14 bases aligning to TRBD2. V gave up 3 bases and J gave up 4 bases; unmatched junction bases: 2. This CDR3 has 15 residues. Germline-derived CDR1 and CDR2 are LGHNA and YNFKEQ. CDR3 DNA sequence: TGTGCCAGCAGCCAGGGACTAGCGGGAGTTTACGAGCAGTACTTC. This gives the protein CASSQGLAGVYEQYF.

The rearrangement uses TRBV9 and TRBJ1-2, with D possibly matching TRBD1 (5 bases). The V gene's germline CDR1 is SGDLS and CDR2 YYNGEE. Trimming stripped 4 bases from V and 7 bases from J, with 14 bases between. The CDR3 extends over 13 amino acids. CDR3 amino acids: CASSPVQGFGYTF. The DNA for the CDR3 is TGTGCCAGCAGCCCGGTGCAGGGCTTTGGCTACACCTTC.

This rearrangement joins TRBV2 to TRBJ2-3, with 7 bases identical to TRBD2. Germline V gene sequence: CDR1 SNHLY, CDR2 FYNNEI. The CDR3 consists of 16 residues. Trimming removed 6 bases from V and 5 bases from J; junction bases left unmatched: 14. CDR3 nucleotide sequence: TGTGCCAGCAGCGATAGTCTAGCGGAGGCCAGAGATACGCAGTATTTT. This gives the protein CASSDSLAEARDTQYF.

The J gene is TRBJ1-1, the V gene TRBV6-5, with 7 bases matching TRBD1. The CDR3 length is 15 residues. Germline values: CDR1 MNHEY, CDR2 SVGAGI. V gave up 5 bases and J gave up 1 base; unmatched junction bases: 7. CDR3 sequence: CASSRSQGRNTEAFF. The CDR3 nucleotides read TGTGCCAGCAGTCGCTCACAGGGGCGGAACACTGAAGCTTTCTTT.

This clone was counted between two and nine times. The rearrangement uses TRBV29-1 and TRBJ2-1; maybe TRBD2 (5 bases). V was cut by 4 bases and J by 7 bases, with 11 bases left in between. The CDR3 sequence is 12 residues long. The germline V gene has CDR1 SQVTM and CDR2 ANQGSEA. The CDR3 sequence is CSVGLTGNEQFF. The CDR3 DNA reads TGCAGCGTTGGCCTAACGGGGAATGAGCAGTTCTTC.

This chain uses TRBV11-3 with TRBJ2-5, with 7 bases lining up with TRBD1. CDR3 size: 18 residues. Germline trimming cut 4 bases from V and 2 bases from J; bases unmatched to any gene: 16. Germline V gene lookup returns CDR1 SGHNT and CDR2 YENEEA. CDR3 nucleotide sequence: TGTGCCAGCAGCTGGGAGACAGGGTTGACCAACACTCAAGAGACCCAGTACTTC. Translating it yields CASSWETGLTNTQETQYF.

The chain couples TRBV15 to TRBJ1-5; D gene ambiguous. Germline CDR1 and CDR2: LNHNV and YYDKDF (reference sequence). This CDR3 has 14 amino acids. V dropped 4 bases and J dropped 4 bases, with 11 bases sitting between them. Written as DNA, the CDR3 is TGTGCCACCAGCACCACCACGGAGAATCAGCCCCAGCATTTT. The encoded protein is CATSTTTENQPQHF.

This chain links TRBV6-5 with TRBJ2-1, with D possibly being TRBD2 (5 bases). Germline CDR1 MNHEY, CDR2 SVGAGI. The CDR3 totals 15 residues. Trimming pared 4 bases from V and 7 bases from J, leaving 17 bases between. The CDR3 bases are TGTGCCAGCAGTTCCGGCGGGCGAGGGTCAAATGAGCAGTTCTTC. This codes for CASSSGGRGSNEQFF.

This rearrangement joins TRBV7-2 to TRBJ2-1; 9 nucleotides align to TRBD2. CDR1 SGHTA and CDR2 FQGNSA come from the germline V gene. The trim removed 1 base at V and 6 bases at J, leaving 7 bases unmatched. This CDR3 spans 16 amino acids. For the CDR3, the DNA is TGTGCCAGCAGCTTAGTCCCTAGCGGGATGTCCAATGAGCAGTTCTTC. It codes for CASSLVPSGMSNEQFF.

V and J are TRBV27 and TRBJ2-3; TRBD1 matches at 10 bases. The germline gives CDR1 MNHEY, CDR2 SMNVEV (reference sequence). The CDR3 spans 17 residues. Unmatched junction bases numbered 15, after V lost 10 bases and J lost 2 bases. This chain's CDR3 is CANTRSPGQGPTDTQYF. The CDR3 DNA sequence: TGTGCCAATACCCGAAGCCCGGGACAGGGGCCCACAGATACGCAGTATTTT.

This clone appeared a few times. The chain uses TRBV5-4 and TRBJ2-1; TRBD2 aligns across 11 bases. The CDR3 covers 15 residues. Germline V CDR1 and CDR2: SGHNT, YYREEE (reference sequence). With 4 bases clipped from V and 8 bases from J, the junction kept 8 bases outside the gene matches. CDR3 coding DNA: TGTGCCAGCAGCCTCCGACTAGCGGGAAGGCATGAGCAGTTCTTC. Its protein is CASSLRLAGRHEQFF.

CDR3 amino acids: CASSLGVAGGLHNEQFF. DNA of the CDR3: TGTGCCAGCAGCTTAGGGGTAGCGGGAGGCCTCCACAATGAGCAGTTCTTC. The rearrangement links TRBV11-3 to TRBJ2-1; 10 bases align to TRBD2. The CDR3 runs to 17 residues. In germline, CDR1 is SGHNT, CDR2 YENEEA. With 1 base clipped from V and 5 bases from J, the junction kept 8 bases outside the gene matches.

This clone has only one observation. The chain has TRBV14 and TRBJ1-3; no firm D call. Germline V gene sequence: CDR1 SGHDN, CDR2 FVKESK. V was cut by 2 bases and J by 1 base, with 12 bases left in between. The CDR3 extends over 16 amino acids. The CDR3: CASSQSTPRSGNTIYF. DNA for the CDR3: TGTGCCAGCAGCCAATCTACCCCGAGATCTGGAAACACCATATATTTT.